This T cell receptor beta chain was obtained from a study of regulatory T cells in long-lasting Graves disease. Turning to the study itself: Persistent cases were those of Graves' disease that involved over 5 years of antithyroid drugs with positive TSH receptor antibodies.

Study-wide results and caveats: A limited number of samples was an acknowledged limitation.

Time point given: persistent/refractory GD, antithyroid drugs over 5 years with positive TRAb. Construction of the TCR library relied on RNA isolated from PBMCs. Recruitment took place at an endocrinology department in Xi'an, China. CDR3 regions were amplified by Arm-PCR using iRepertoire HTBI primers to build TCR beta libraries. TCRdb fed the multiplex PCR reads into MiXCR, producing one record per CDR3 protein. The sample includes hundreds of thousands of distinct CDR3 sequences, 21% of them seen just once. The germline V gene has CDR1 MNHEY and CDR2 SMNVEV (reference sequence). Deletions cut 6 bases from V and 3 bases from J, with 12 bases between. The CDR3 totals 13 residues. The sample holds many counts of this clonotype. Its cognate antigen is unknown.

This material consisted of peripheral blood mononuclear cells (PBMCs), taken when the disease was refractory, from a patient treated with antithyroid drugs. The receptor comes from a female donor with Graves disease. The chain employs TRBV27 and TRBJ2-7; weak D call: TRBD1 (6 bases). In nucleotides, the CDR3 is TGTGCCAGCAGATCGGACAGTAACTACGAGCAGTACTTC. This sequence encodes CASRSDSNYEQYF.